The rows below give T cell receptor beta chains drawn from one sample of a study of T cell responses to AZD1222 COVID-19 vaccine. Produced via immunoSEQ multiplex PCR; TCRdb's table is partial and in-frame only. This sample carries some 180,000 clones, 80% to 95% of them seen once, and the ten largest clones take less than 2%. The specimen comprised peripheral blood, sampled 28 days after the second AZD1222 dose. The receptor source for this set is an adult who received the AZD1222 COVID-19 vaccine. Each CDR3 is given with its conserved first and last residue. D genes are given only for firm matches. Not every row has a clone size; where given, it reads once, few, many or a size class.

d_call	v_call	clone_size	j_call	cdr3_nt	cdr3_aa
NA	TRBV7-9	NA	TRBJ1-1	TGTGCCAGCAGCTCCCCCGGGACGGGGAACACTGAAGCTTTCTTT	CASSSPGTGNTEAFF
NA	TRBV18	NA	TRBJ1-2	TGTGCCAGCTTCTCCTCGTCTAACTATGGCTACACCTTC	CASFSSSNYGYTF
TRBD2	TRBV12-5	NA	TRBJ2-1	TGTGCTAGTGGTCCCGAGGTAGCGGGGGCCAATGAGCAGTTCTTC	CASGPEVAGANEQFF
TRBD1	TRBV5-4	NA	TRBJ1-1	TGTGCCGCCGGTCGGGACAGGGGCTTTAGAAACACTGAAGCTTTCTTT	CAAGRDRGFRNTEAFF
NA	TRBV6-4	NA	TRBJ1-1	TGTGCCAGCAGTGAAAGTCCCGGGAGCACTGAAGCTTTCTTT	CASSESPGSTEAFF
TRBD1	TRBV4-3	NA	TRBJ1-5	TGCGCCAGCAGTCAGGACAGGGCTCAAGCCCAGCATTTT	CASSQDRAQAQHF
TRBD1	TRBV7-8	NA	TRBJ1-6	TGTGCCAGCAGCTTAGCCGGACAGGGTGGTTCACCCCTCCACTTT	CASSLAGQGGSPLHF
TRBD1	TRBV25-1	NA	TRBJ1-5	TGTGCCAGCAGGGAAGATTCCGGGACAGGGAACAATCAGCCCCAGCATTTT	CASREDSGTGNNQPQHF
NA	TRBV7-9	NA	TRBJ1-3	TGTGCCAGCAGCTTCACCCAGTGGGCTGGAAACACCATATATTTT	CASSFTQWAGNTIYF
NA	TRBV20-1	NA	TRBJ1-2	TGCAGTGCTAGTAGGGCAGCCTACGAGGGCTACACCTTC	CSASRAAYEGYTF
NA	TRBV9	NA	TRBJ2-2	TGTGCCAGCAGCGTAGCGCCCGGGTCCGGGGAGCTGTTTTTT	CASSVAPGSGELFF
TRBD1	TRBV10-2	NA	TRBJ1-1	TGCGCCAGCACGTTGACAGGGGGTACTGAAGCTTTCTTT	CASTLTGGTEAFF
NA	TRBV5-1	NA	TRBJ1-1	TGCGCCAGCAGCTTGAACGGGATAGGGACCACTGAAGCTTTCTTT	CASSLNGIGTTEAFF
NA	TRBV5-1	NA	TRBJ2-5	TGCGCCAGCAGCTCAGGAGGGGTTATGGAGACCCAGTACTTC	CASSSGGVMETQYF
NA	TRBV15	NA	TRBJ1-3	TGTGCCACCAGCAGTGGTCGCCCAGGGATAGGAGGAAACACCATATATTTT	CATSSGRPGIGGNTIYF
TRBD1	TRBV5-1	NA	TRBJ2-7	TGCGCCAGCAGCCCCCGGGACAGGGTCTCCTACGAGCAGTACTTC	CASSPRDRVSYEQYF
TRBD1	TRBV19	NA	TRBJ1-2	TGTGCCAGTAGTACCGACAGGGTTTACGCCTATGGCTACACCTTC	CASSTDRVYAYGYTF
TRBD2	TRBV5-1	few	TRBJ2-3	TGCGCCAGCAGCTTGGGGCTAGGGGACTACCACCGAGTTAGCACAGATACGCAGTATTTT	CASSLGLGDYHRVSTDTQYF
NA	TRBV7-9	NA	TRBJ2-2	TGTGCCAGCAGCCCCGGACTTACCACCGGGGAGCTGTTTTTT	CASSPGLTTGELFF
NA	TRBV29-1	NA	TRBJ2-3	TGCAGCGTTAAACCCGCAGATACGCAGTATTTT	CSVKPADTQYF
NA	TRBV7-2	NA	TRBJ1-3	TGTGCCAGCAGCTCTCGTAGCTCTGGAAACACCATATATTTT	CASSSRSSGNTIYF
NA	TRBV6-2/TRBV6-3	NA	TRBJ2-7	TGTGCCAGCAGTTGGGGGTCCTCCTACGAGCAGTACTTC	CASSWGSSYEQYF
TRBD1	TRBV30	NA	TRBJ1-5	TGTGCCTGGAGTGTTGGGGACAGAATAAATCAGCCCCAGCATTTT	CAWSVGDRINQPQHF
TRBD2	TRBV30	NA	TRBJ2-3	TGTGCCTGGAGCCCCGGGCCGAGCGGGATGGATACGCAGTATTTT	CAWSPGPSGMDTQYF
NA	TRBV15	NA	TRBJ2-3	TGTGCCACCAGCTTACGTTCGAGGGTCTTTCCGCAGTATTTT	CATSLRSRVFPQYF
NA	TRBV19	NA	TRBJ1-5	TGTGCCAGTAGTATCCGCAGGGAGCAGCCCCAGCATTTT	CASSIRREQPQHF
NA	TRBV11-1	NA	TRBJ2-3	TGTGCCAGCAGCCACCACACAGATACGCAGTATTTT	CASSHHTDTQYF
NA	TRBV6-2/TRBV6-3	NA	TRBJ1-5	TGTGCCAGCAGTTACGGCGGTAAGAGCAATCAGCCCCAGCATTTT	CASSYGGKSNQPQHF
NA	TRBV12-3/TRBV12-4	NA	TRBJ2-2	TGTGCCAGTTCCTTGGGAGGAACCGGGGAGCTGTTTTTT	CASSLGGTGELFF
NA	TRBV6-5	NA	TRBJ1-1	TGTGCCAGCAGCTACGAAGCCTTGGGTTTGTCAGCTTTCTTT	CASSYEALGLSAFF
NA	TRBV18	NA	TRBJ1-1	TGTGCCAGCTCACCAGGGACTGGTGAAGCTTTCTTT	CASSPGTGEAFF
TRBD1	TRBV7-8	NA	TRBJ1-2	TGTGCCAGCAGCTTAGCGGGGGGGACAGGTGTTAACTATGGCTACACCTTC	CASSLAGGTGVNYGYTF
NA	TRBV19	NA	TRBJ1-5	TGTGCCAGTACCGACCTGAGTCGGGGTGGGGAAGGCAGCAATCAGCCCCAGCATTTT	CASTDLSRGGEGSNQPQHF
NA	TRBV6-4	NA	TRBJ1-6	TGTGCCAGCAGTGCTCAGAGGGATAATTCACCCCTCCACTTT	CASSAQRDNSPLHF
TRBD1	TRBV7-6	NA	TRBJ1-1	TGTGCCAGCAGCTTAGCCGGGACAGGGGGGCAGAGAAACACTGAAGCTTTCTTT	CASSLAGTGGQRNTEAFF
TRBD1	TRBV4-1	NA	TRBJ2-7	TGCGCCAGCAGCCCGGGACAGGGGATAGCGGGAACCTACGAGCAGTACTTC	CASSPGQGIAGTYEQYF
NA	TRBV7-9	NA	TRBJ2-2	TGTGCCAGCAGCTTAGTTGGGGTCGGGGAGCTGTTTTTT	CASSLVGVGELFF
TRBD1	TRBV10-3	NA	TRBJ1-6	TGTGCCATCAGGGGACAGACGAATTCACCCCTCCACTTT	CAIRGQTNSPLHF
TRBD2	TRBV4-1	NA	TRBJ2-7	TGCGCCAGCAGCCAAGTATTTACGGGAGGGCCGTACGAGCAGTACTTC	CASSQVFTGGPYEQYF
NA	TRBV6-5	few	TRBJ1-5	TGTGCCAGCTGGACAGACCTGGGGAATCAGCCCCAGCATTTT	CASWTDLGNQPQHF
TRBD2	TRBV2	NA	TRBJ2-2	TGTGCCAGCACCCCCAGCGGGGCGAACACCGGGGAGCTGTTTTTT	CASTPSGANTGELFF
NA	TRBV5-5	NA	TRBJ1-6	TGTGCCAGCAGCTTGTATTTTTTTGTACAACCGGATTCACCCCTCCACTTT	CASSLYFFVQPDSPLHF
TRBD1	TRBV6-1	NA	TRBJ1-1	TGTGCCAGCAGTGACGCCCGGACAGGCAACACTGAAGCTTTCTTT	CASSDARTGNTEAFF
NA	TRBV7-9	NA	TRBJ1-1	TGTGCCAGCAACTCCGATAGGATGAACACTGAAGCTTTCTTT	CASNSDRMNTEAFF
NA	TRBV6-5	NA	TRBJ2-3	TGTGCCAGCAGTTACTCGAGAGTGTCAGATACGCAGTATTTT	CASSYSRVSDTQYF
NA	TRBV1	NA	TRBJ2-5	TGCACCAGCAGCCAGGGGACTAGCGGGAGGGATAGGGAGACCCAGTACTTC	CTSSQGTSGRDRETQYF
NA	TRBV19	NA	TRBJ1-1	TGTGCCAGTAGTATAGGAGCCGGTAAGAACACTGAAGCTTTCTTT	CASSIGAGKNTEAFF
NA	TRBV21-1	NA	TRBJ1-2	TGTGCCAGCAGCAAAAATTACCAAACGAAAGGGTGCGGCTATGGCTACACCTTC	CASSKNYQTKGCGYGYTF
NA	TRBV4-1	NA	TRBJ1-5	TGCGCCAGCAGCCTGGGGGTTAATCAGCCCCAGCATTTT	CASSLGVNQPQHF
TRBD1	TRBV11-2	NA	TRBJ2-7	TGTGCCAGCAGCCAATTAGGGGGCCCAAAAACCGACGAGCAGTACTTC	CASSQLGGPKTDEQYF
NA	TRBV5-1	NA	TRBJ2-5	TGCGCCAGCAGCTTGGCCGTAAGAGAAGAGACCCAGTACTTC	CASSLAVREETQYF
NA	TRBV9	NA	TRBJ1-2	TGTGCCAGCAGCGTAGATGGCAGGGGAAATGGCTACACCTTC	CASSVDGRGNGYTF
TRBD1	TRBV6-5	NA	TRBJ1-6	TGTGCCAGCATTCTGACAGGGAGTTATTCACCCCTCCACTTT	CASILTGSYSPLHF
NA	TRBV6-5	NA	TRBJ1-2	TGTGCCAGCAGTCCGGACGGAATCTATGGCTACACCTTC	CASSPDGIYGYTF
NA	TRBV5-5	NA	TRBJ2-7	TGTGCCAGCAGCCCCTACTGGGGGGCAGCCTACGAGCAGTACTTC	CASSPYWGAAYEQYF
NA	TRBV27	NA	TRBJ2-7	TGTGCCAGCAGCCAGCGACAGGTCACCTACGAGCAGTACTTC	CASSQRQVTYEQYF
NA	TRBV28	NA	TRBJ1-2	TGTGCCAGCAGCGACGGGCGGGCATATGGCTACACCTTC	CASSDGRAYGYTF
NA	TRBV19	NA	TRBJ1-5	TGTGCCAGTAGTCGGGGGATAGGAAGCAATCAGCCCCAGCATTTT	CASSRGIGSNQPQHF
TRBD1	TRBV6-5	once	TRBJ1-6	TGTGCCAGCAGTTTAGACAGGGGGGGGAATTCACCCCTCCACTTT	CASSLDRGGNSPLHF